This T cell receptor beta chain is from a study of shared clonotypes between healthy human individuals. Overall study context: Plates per donor: three CD4 naive, three CD4 memory, two CD8 naive, one CD8 memory.

CD8 cells classed as naive were CD45RO-negative and positively selected for CCR7, excluding terminally differentiated effector memory CD45RA+ cells. At a deep level, the assay was run. The method was immunoSEQ multiplex PCR; TCRdb's version includes in-frame clones alone and lacks a portion of them. The repertoire holds 450,000 to 700,000 clones, with around 95% as singletons. Study-wide findings and caveats: Represented genetic and exposure-history diversity was restricted by having few donors. The rarefaction results pointed to incomplete sorted-subset sequencing despite large depth.

As for this clone: What it binds is unknown.

This CDR3 spans 13 amino acids. Germline loops: CDR1 WSHSY, CDR2 SAAADI. Trimming took 9 bases from V and 2 from J; bases not matched to a gene: 1. V and J are TRBV10-2 and TRBJ2-7; the match to TRBD2 covers 13 bases. Sequencing was done on a sample of naive CD8+ T cells sorted from blood. The TCR originated in a woman aged 25 to 39 in good health. CDR3 DNA: TGCGCCAGTGGACTAGCGGGAGCCTACGAGCAGTACTTC. This gives the protein CASGLAGAYEQYF.